These 14 T cell receptor beta chains were all obtained from the same sample, sequenced in a study of T-cell reconstitution after alpha-beta-depleted transplantation in children. Unique molecular identifiers were incorporated into the prepared TCRbeta library. Each CDR3 protein is one row after TCRdb ran MiXCR on the PCR reads. Of tens of thousands of distinct CDR3 sequences in the sample, around an eighth were seen once. Sequenced material: PBMCs, mostly from graft donor cells, taken 180 days after TCRalphabeta/CD19-depleted stem cell transplant. These receptors were collected from a male patient aged 2 to 10 who had a stem cell transplant for acute lymphoblastic leukemia, so the T cells may come from the graft donor.

This clonotype was seen only a few times. The genes are TRBV27 and TRBJ2-3, with D maybe TRBD2 (5 bases). The germline V gene encodes CDR1 MNHEY and CDR2 SMNVEV (reference sequence). The CDR3 covers 12 residues. Trimming stripped 5 bases from V and 5 bases from J, with 8 bases between. CDR3 residues: CASSNGGDTQYF. The CDR3 bases are TGTGCCAGCAGTAACGGAGGAGATACGCAGTATTTT.

This clonotype was picked up one time. The chain carries TRBV6-6 and TRBJ2-2; D not resolved. V was trimmed by 2 bases and J by 1 base, leaving 2 bases between them. The length of the CDR3 is 13 residues. Looked up from germline, CDR1 is MNHNY and CDR2 is SVGAGI (reference sequence). CDR3: CASSYQNTGELFF. The CDR3 nucleotides are TGTGCCAGCAGTTACCAGAACACCGGGGAGCTGTTTTTT.

This chain joins TRBV7-2 and TRBJ2-7; D remains ambiguous. Trimming removed 1 base from V and 3 bases from J, with 16 bases in between. In germline, CDR1 is SGHTA, CDR2 FQGNSA. The CDR3 has 16 amino acids. The CDR3 coding sequence is TGTGCCAGCAGCTTAGGAGTCGCGCGGCTCGGCTACGAGCAGTACTTC. Translation gives CASSLGVARLGYEQYF.

This clonotype was counted between two and nine times. This chain connects TRBV9 to TRBJ2-5; the D gene is possibly TRBD2 (5 bases). CDR3 length: 15 residues. CDR1 SGDLS and CDR2 YYNGEE come from the germline V gene. Trimming left V 0 bases short and J 5 bases short, with 14 bases between. The CDR3 sequence: CASSVVPSPRETQYF. The CDR3 nucleotides are TGTGCCAGCAGCGTAGTTCCTAGCCCGCGGGAGACCCAGTACTTC. Full variable domain (remainder filled in from reference TRBV9 and TRBJ2-5): DSGVTQTPKHLITATGQRVTLRCSPRSGDLSVYWYQQSLDQGLQFLIQYYNGEERAKGNILERFSAQQFPDLHSELNLSSLELGDSALYFCASSVVPSPRETQYFGPGTRLLVL.

In its sample, this clonotype was seen many times. V usage is TRBV20-1 and J usage is TRBJ2-7, with 7 bases fitting TRBD1. Germline V CDR1 and CDR2: DFQATT, SNEGSKA (reference sequence). Trimming took 7 bases from V and 0 from J; bases not matched to a gene: 9. This CDR3 has 14 amino acids. CDR3 bases: TGCAGTGTCACAGGGGTCGTGAGCTCCTACGAGCAGTACTTC. Translated: CSVTGVVSSYEQYF.

This clonotype has ten or more counts. V usage is TRBV4-3 and J usage is TRBJ1-5; D is undetermined. The CDR3 sequence is 14 residues long. With 1 base removed from V and 6 bases from J, the gap between germline ends came to 10 bases. CDR1 and CDR2 (germline): LGHNA, YSLEER. The CDR3 nucleotides read TGCGCCAGCAGCCAAGTCCCGGGGAGTCAGCCCCAGCATTTT. Residues: CASSQVPGSQPQHF.

This clonotype has a handful of counts. This chain uses TRBV7-2 with TRBJ2-7, with TRBD1 matching over 9 bases. The CDR3 is made up of 14 amino acids. Germline V gene lookup returns CDR1 SGHTA and CDR2 FQGNSA. Trimming removed 5 bases from V and 6 bases from J; junction bases left unmatched: 8. The CDR3 loop is CASSARDRDTEQYF. CDR3 nucleotides: TGTGCCAGCAGCGCCCGGGACAGGGACACCGAGCAGTACTTC. Combining the CDR3 with reference TRBV7-2 and TRBJ2-7 gives the whole variable domain GAGVSQSPSNKVTEKGKDVELRCDPISGHTALYWYRQSLGQGLEFLIYFQGNSAPDKSGLPSDRFSAERTGGSVSTLTIQRTQQEDSAVYLCASSARDRDTEQYFGPGTRLTVT.

CDR3 in amino acids: CASSFEGRQLETQYF. CDR3 sequence (DNA): TGTGCCAGCAGTTTTGAAGGTCGACAGCTAGAGACCCAGTACTTC. The chain carries TRBV28 and TRBJ2-5; D perhaps matches TRBD1 (5 bases). Germline loops: CDR1 MDHEN, CDR2 SYDVKM. The CDR3 runs to 15 residues. Trimming took 3 bases from V and 4 from J, leaving 15 bases between them.

The chain employs TRBV27 and TRBJ2-3; TRBD2 matches at 7 bases. The CDR3 runs 16 residues. J was trimmed by 1 base and V by 2 bases; bases with no gene match: 6. CDR1 is MNHEY and CDR2 is SMNVEV in the germline V gene (reference sequence). The CDR3 here is CASSLGLADRTDTQYF. The CDR3 DNA reads TGTGCCAGCAGTTTAGGGCTAGCGGACCGCACAGATACGCAGTATTTT.

This clonotype came up many times. The chain employs TRBV20-1 and TRBJ2-7; 7 positions match TRBD1. CDR1 and CDR2 from the germline V gene are DFQATT and SNEGSKA (reference sequence). The CDR3 length is 11 residues. The ends lost 5 bases at V and 6 bases at J; junction bases unmatched: 4. The CDR3 sequence: CSAPTGAEQYF. CDR3 DNA: TGCAGTGCTCCAACAGGGGCCGAGCAGTACTTC.

The chain uses TRBV20-1 and TRBJ2-3, with unresolved D. The CDR3 loop spans 15 amino acids. V lost 0 bases and J 5 bases, leaving 15 bases between the germline ends. CDR1 and CDR2 from the germline V gene are DFQATT and SNEGSKA (reference sequence). The CDR3 region is CSARDRGGRRDTQYF. DNA of the CDR3: TGCAGTGCTAGAGATAGAGGTGGCAGACGAGATACGCAGTATTTT.

The chain is built from TRBV15 and TRBJ1-1; D remains ambiguous. V dropped 0 bases and J dropped 0 bases, with 8 bases sitting between them. Per the germline V gene, CDR1 is LNHNV and CDR2 is YYDKDF (reference sequence). The CDR3 runs to 15 residues. The CDR3 DNA follows: TGTGCCACCAGCAGAGATTACAGTTTGAACACTGAAGCTTTCTTT. Amino acid sequence: CATSRDYSLNTEAFF.

This clonotype was seen a few times. The genes are TRBV5-1 and TRBJ2-7; TRBD1 matches at 9 bases. CDR1 and CDR2 from the germline V gene are SGHRS and YFSETQ. The CDR3 spans 15 residues. Trimming at V came to 0 bases and at J to 4 bases, leaving 5 bases not matched to a gene. The CDR3 DNA follows: TGCGCCAGCAGCTTGGACCGGGACAGGGATTACGAGCAGTACTTC. Its protein product is CASSLDRDRDYEQYF.

Regarding this clonotype: A read error may account for a junction end that differs from germline. The chain employs TRBV4-2 and TRBJ1-1; D might be TRBD1 (5 bases). This CDR3 has 16 residues. Germline CDR1 reads LGHNA; CDR2 reads YNFKEQ. This CDR3 is CPSSQETGAANTEAFF. CDR3 DNA: TGTCCCAGCAGCCAAGAGACCGGGGCTGCTAACACTGAAGCTTTCTTT.